This TCR beta chain was identified in a study of blood T cell repertoires in COVID-19. Profiled with immunoSEQ multiplex PCR; TCRdb holds only in-frame clones, not every one. Of fewer than 450,000 clones in the sample, approximately 91% are singletons; the top ten hold about 7%. The germline V and J ends were trimmed by 4 bases and 1 base, with 7 bases remaining between them. The V gene's germline CDR1 is SGHDN and CDR2 FVKESK. This CDR3 contains 13 residues. This sequence originates from a woman in her 70s with COVID-19, enrolled during active disease. The sequenced sample was peripheral blood. The chain is built from TRBV14 and TRBJ1-2, with no clear D. DNA of the CDR3: TGTGCCAGCAGCCCACGGGTTAACTATGGCTACACCTTC. Translated: CASSPRVNYGYTF.